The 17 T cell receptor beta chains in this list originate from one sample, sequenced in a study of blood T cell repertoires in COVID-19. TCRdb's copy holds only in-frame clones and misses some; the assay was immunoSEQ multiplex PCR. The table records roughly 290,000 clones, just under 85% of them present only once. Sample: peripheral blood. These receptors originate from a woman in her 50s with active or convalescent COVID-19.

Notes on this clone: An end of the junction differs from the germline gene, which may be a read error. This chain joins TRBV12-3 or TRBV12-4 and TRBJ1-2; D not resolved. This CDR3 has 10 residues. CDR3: CASSPLVEGF. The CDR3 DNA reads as TGTGCCAGCAGCCCGCTCGTAGAGGGTTTC.

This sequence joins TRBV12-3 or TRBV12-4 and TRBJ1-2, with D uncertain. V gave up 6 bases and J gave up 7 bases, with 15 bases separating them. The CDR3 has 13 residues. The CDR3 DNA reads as TGTGCCAGCAGCCTAGAGAGGGTTGGTGGCTACACCTTC. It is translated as CASSLERVGGYTF.

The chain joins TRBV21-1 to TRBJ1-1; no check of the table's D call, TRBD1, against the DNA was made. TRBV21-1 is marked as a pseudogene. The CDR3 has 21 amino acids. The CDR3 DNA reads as TGTGCCAGCACCATCGGACAGGGTGAAATCGAAGGTGAAAGTATTGACACTGAAGCTTTCTTT. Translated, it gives CASTIGQGEIEGESIDTEAFF.

CDR3: CASSLLRGKETQYF. In DNA, the CDR3 is TGTGCCAGCAGCCTCCTCAGGGGGAAGGAGACCCAGTACTTC. The chain combines TRBV7-9 with TRBJ2-5; 7 bases line up with TRBD1. The germline V gene has CDR1 SEHNR and CDR2 FQNEAQ (reference sequence). The CDR3 totals 14 residues. The trim removed 5 bases at V and 5 bases at J, leaving 8 bases unmatched.

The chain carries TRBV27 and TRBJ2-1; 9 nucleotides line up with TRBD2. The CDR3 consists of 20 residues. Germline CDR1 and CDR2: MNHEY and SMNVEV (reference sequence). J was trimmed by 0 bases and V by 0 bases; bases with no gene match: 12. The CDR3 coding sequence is TGTGCCAGCAGTTTATCAGGCGGGAGGGGGGCCTCGTCCTCCTACAATGAGCAGTTCTTC. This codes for CASSLSGGRGASSSYNEQFF.

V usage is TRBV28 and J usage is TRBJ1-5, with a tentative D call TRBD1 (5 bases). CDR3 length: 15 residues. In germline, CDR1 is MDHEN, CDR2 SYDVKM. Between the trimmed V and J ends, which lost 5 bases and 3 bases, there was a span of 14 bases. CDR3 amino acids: CASSTGQYINQPQHF. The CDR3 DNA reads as TGTGCCAGCAGTACAGGTCAGTACATCAATCAGCCCCAGCATTTT.

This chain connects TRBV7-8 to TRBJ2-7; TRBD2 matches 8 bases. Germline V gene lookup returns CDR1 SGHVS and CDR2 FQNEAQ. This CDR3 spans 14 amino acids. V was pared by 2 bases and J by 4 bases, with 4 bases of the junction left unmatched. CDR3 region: CASSLPGGPYEQYF. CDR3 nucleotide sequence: TGTGCCAGCAGCTTACCGGGAGGGCCTTACGAGCAGTACTTC. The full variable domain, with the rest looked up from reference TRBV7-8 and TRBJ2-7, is GAGVSQSPRYKVAKRGQDVALRCDPISGHVSLFWYQQALGQGPEFLTYFQNEAQLDKSGLPSDRFFAERPEGSVSTLKIQRTQQEDSAVYLCASSLPGGPYEQYFGPGTRLTVT.

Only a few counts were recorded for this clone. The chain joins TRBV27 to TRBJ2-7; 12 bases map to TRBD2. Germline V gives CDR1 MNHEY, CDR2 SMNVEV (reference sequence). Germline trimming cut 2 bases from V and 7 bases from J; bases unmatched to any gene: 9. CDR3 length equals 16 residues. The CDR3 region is CASSLTLAGGPREQYF. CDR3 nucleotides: TGTGCCAGCAGTTTAACCCTAGCGGGAGGGCCGCGGGAGCAGTACTTC.

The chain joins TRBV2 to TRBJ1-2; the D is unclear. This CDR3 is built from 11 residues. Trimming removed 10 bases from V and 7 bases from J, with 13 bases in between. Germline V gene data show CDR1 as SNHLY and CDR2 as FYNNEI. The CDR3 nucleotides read TGTGCCAACCTAGGAGGGTCTGGCTACACCTTC. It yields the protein CANLGGSGYTF.

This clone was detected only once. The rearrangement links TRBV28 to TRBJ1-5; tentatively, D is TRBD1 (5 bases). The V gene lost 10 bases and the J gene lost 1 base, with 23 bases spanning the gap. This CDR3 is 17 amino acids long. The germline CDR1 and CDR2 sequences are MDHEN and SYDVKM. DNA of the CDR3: TGTGCCATACCCCCCCTACAGGATTCACACAGCAATCAGCCCCAGCATTTT. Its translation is CAIPPLQDSHSNQPQHF.

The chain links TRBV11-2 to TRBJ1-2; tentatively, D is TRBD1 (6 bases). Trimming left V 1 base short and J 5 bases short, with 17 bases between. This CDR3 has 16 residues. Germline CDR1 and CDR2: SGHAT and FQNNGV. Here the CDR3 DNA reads TGTGCCAGCAGCTTAGTCGGGGGGCTCTCTGGGTATGGCTACACCTTC. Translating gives CASSLVGGLSGYGYTF.

CDR3 in amino acids: CASSVTGAPNYGYTF. In nucleotides, the CDR3 is TGTGCCAGCAGCGTAACAGGAGCACCTAACTATGGCTACACCTTC. This rearrangement joins TRBV9 to TRBJ1-2; perhaps TRBD1 as D (5 bases). Germline V lookup: CDR1 SGDLS, CDR2 YYNGEE. Trimming pared 1 base from V and 0 bases from J, leaving 10 bases between. This CDR3 is 15 amino acids long.

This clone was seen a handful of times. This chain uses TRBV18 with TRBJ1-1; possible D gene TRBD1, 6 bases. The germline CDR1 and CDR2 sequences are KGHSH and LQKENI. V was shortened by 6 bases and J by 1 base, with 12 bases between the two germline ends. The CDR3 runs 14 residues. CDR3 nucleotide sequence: TGTGCCAGCTCGGAAGGGGGAAGGAACACTGAAGCTTTCTTT. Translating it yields CASSEGGRNTEAFF.

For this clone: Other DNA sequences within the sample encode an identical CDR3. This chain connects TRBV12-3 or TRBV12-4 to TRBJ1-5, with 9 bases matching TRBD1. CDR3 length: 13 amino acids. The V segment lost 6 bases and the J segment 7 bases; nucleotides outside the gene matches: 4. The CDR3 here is CASSLGQGQPQHF. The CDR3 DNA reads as TGTGCCAGCAGCCTGGGACAGGGCCAGCCCCAGCATTTT.

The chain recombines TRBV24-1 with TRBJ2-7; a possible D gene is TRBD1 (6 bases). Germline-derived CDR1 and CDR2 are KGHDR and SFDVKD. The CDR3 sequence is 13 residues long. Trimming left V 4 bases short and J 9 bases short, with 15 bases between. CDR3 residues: CATSEPWTDVQYF. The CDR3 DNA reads TGTGCCACCAGTGAACCCTGGACAGACGTGCAGTACTTC.

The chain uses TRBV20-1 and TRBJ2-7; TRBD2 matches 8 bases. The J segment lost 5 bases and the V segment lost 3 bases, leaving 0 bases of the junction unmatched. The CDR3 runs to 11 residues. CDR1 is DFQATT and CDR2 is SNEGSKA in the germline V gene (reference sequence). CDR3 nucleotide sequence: TGCAGTGCTAGCGGGAGGGACGAGCAGTACTTC. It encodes CSASGRDEQYF.

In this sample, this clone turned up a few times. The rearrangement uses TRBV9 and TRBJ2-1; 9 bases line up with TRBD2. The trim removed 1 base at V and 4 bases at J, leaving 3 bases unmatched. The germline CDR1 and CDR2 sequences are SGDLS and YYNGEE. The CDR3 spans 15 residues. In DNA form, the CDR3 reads TGTGCCAGCAGCGTATCTAGCGGGGATTACAATGAGCAGTTCTTC. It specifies CASSVSSGDYNEQFF.